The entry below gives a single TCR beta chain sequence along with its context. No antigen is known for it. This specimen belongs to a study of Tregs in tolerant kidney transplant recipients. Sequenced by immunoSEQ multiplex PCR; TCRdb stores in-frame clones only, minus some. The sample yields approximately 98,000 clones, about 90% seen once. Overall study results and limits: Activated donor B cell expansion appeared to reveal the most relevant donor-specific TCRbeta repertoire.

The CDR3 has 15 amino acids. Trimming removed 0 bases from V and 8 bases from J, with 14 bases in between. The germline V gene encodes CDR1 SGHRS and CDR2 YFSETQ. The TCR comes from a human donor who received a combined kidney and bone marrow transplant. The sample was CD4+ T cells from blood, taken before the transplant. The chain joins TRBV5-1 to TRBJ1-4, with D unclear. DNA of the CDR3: TGCGCCAGCAGCTTGGTCGGAGGGTTGCACGAAAAACTGTTTTTT. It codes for CASSLVGGLHEKLFF.